This entry concerns a single TCR beta chain. Its antigen is undetermined. Documented treatment: over 15 received Ad26.COV2.S at low or high dose, single or two shots; roughly five received placebo; per-sample allocation not given. The study sampled participants on day 63 after the first vaccine or placebo injection. The sample comes from a study of Ad26.COV2.S vaccination and SARS-CoV-2 variants. General study points: Post-vaccination breadth of spike-specific CD8+ and CD4+ T cell responses was reportedly substantial. Vaccine and placebo groups showed comparable non-spike TCR breadth.

Assay: immunoSEQ multiplex PCR; the TCRdb copy retains only in-frame clones and omits some. The data show under 550,000 clones, more than 75% seen once. This TCR was sampled from a person between 18 and 59 years old who received the Ad26.COV2.S COVID-19 vaccine or a placebo. The starting material was peripheral blood, obtained in a trial of Ad26.COV2.S vaccine versus placebo.

The CDR3: CASSLGQTEAFF. The CDR3 region has the DNA TGTGCCAGCAGCTTGGGACAGACTGAAGCTTTCTTT. The chain joins TRBV5-6 to TRBJ1-1, with D perhaps TRBD1 (5 bases). V lost 0 bases and J 5 bases, leaving 5 bases between the germline ends. Germline CDR1 SGHDT, CDR2 YYEEEE. The CDR3 runs 12 residues.